There are a few counts of the clone carrying this TCR beta chain. Its target is not known. Using its own MiXCR run on the 5' RACE reads, TCRdb lists one record per CDR3 protein. The sample holds approximately 300,000 distinct CDR3 sequences, approximately 20% seen once. This entry belongs to a study of CD8 T cells in ankylosing spondylitis. Regarding the study as a whole: Researchers reportedly found disease-linked clones significantly enriched in matched ankylosing spondylitis synovial fluid. A motif in TCR beta, a set of under ten highly homologous variants, appeared characteristic of ankylosing spondylitis blood. Some of these motif variants have turned up before, in reports on reactive arthritis synovial fluid and blood.

Germline V gene lookup returns CDR1 SGHRS and CDR2 YFSETQ. The V gene end was trimmed by 1 base and the J gene end by 2 bases; junction bases not matched to a gene: 5. This CDR3 has 16 amino acids. The rearrangement links TRBV5-1 to TRBJ2-3, with 9 bases identical to TRBD2. The receptor's source is a male donor with ankylosing spondylitis or in good health (not recorded which). Sample: blood, either unsorted or a sorted T cell fraction (not recorded which). CDR3 in amino acids: CASSLNLAGATDTQYF. CDR3 nucleotide sequence: TGCGCCAGCAGCTTGAATTTAGCGGGGGCCACAGATACGCAGTATTTT.